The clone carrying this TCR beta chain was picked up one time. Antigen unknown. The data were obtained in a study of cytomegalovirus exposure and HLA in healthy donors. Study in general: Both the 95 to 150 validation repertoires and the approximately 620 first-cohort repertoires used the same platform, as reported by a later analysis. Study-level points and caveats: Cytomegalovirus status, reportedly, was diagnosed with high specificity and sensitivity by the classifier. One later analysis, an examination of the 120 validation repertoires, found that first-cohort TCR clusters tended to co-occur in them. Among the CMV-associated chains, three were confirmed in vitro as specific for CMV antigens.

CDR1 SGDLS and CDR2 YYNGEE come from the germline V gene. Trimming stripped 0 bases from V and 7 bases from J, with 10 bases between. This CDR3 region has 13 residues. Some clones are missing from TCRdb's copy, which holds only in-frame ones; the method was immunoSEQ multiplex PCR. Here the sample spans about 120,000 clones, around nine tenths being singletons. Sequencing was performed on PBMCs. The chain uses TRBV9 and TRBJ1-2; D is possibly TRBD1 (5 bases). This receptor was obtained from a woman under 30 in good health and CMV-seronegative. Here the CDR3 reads CASSVERDSGYTF. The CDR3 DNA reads TGTGCCAGCAGCGTAGAGAGGGACTCTGGCTACACCTTC.